This record concerns one T cell receptor (beta chain) sequence. Its target is unknown. The record originates from a study of molecular identifiers for immune sequencing clone quantification. Overall study findings and caveats: The share of molecules held by clones above 20 RNA copies was over 99% in effector cells and under 1% in naive cells. Identical TCR molecules that share a barcode could lead to an underestimation of highly expanded clone sizes.

A single record per CDR3 protein comes from TCRdb applying MiXCR to the PCR reads. Among about 100,000 distinct CDR3 sequences, under 40% were seen once, and the ten largest hold approximately 4%. Germline V CDR1 and CDR2: WNHNN, SYGVQD (reference sequence). V dropped 0 bases and J dropped 0 bases, with 10 bases sitting between them. The CDR3 contains 16 residues. As CD8+CD4-CCR7+CD45RA+ cells, naive CD8 T cells were sorted. The sequencing sample was made of naive CD8+ T cells from blood, with Jurkat cell RNA spiked in. Sample subset: FACS-sorted CD8+CD4-CCR7+CD45RA+ naive T cells. This clonotype originated in a human donor in good health. Some libraries in this study had Jurkat cell RNA spiked in. V usage is TRBV10-1 and J usage is TRBJ2-3; D ambiguous. The CDR3 reads CASSESGQHSTDTQYF. The CDR3 DNA follows: TGCGCCAGCAGTGAGTCCGGGCAGCATAGCACAGATACGCAGTATTTT.